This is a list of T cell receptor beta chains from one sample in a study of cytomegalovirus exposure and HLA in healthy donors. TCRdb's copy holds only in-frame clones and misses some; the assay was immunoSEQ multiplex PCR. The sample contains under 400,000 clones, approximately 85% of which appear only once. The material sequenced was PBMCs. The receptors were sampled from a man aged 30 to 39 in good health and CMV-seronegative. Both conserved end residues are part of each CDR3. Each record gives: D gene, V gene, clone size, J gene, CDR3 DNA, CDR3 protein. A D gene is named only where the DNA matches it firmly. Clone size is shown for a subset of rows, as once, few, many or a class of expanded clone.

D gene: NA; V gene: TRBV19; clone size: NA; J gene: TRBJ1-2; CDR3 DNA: TGTGCCAGTAGTCCGACAGGAATTATTGGCTACACCTTC; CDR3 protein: CASSPTGIIGYTF
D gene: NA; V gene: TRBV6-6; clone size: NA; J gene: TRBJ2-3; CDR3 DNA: TGTGCCAGCAGAAGCGGTGTCCCTAGCACAGATACGCAGTATTTT; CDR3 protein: CASRSGVPSTDTQYF
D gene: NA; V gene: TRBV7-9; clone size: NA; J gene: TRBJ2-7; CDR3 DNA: TGTGCCAGCAGCTTAGTCGGGAAGGCCTACGAGCAGTACTTC; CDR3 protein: CASSLVGKAYEQYF
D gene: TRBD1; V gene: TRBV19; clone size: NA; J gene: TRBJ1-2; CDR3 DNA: TGTGCCAGTAGTAGGGACAGGGGGGCTTATAACTATGGCTACACCTTC; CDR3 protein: CASSRDRGAYNYGYTF
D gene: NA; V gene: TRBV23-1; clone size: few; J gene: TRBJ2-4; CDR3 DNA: TGCGCCAGCAGTCATCGGACAGAAACAGCCAAAAACATTCAGTACTTC; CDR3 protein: CASSHRTETAKNIQYF
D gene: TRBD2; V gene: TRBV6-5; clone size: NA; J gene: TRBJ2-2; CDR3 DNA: TGTGCCAGCAGTTACTCACGGGGGGGAAACACCGGGGAGCTGTTTTTT; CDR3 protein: CASSYSRGGNTGELFF
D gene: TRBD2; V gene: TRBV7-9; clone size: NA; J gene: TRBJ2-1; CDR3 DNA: TGTGCCAGCAGCTTGAGACTAGCGGGGCATAATGAGCAGTTCTTC; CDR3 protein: CASSLRLAGHNEQFF
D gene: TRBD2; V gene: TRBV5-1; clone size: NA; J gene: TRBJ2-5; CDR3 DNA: TGCGCCAGCAGCCCGCCTCCCGGGGGGGCGGGAGAGACCCAGTACTTC; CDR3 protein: CASSPPPGGAGETQYF
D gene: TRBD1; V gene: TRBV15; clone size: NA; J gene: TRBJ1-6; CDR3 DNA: TGTGCCACCAGCAGCCGGGACAGCAATAATTCACCCCTCCACTTT; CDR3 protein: CATSSRDSNNSPLHF
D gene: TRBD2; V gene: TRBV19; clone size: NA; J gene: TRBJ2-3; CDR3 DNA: TGTGCCAGTAGTATAGGGGATAGCGGGGGGGTGGATACGCAGTATTTT; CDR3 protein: CASSIGDSGGVDTQYF
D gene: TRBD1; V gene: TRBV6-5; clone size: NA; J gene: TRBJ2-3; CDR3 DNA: TGTGCCAGCGCCAAGGGGGCGGCTAGCACAGATACGCAGTATTTT; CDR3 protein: CASAKGAASTDTQYF
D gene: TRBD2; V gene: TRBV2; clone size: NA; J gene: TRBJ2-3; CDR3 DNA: TGTGCCAGCAGCGAGGGACTAGCGGGGGTAACAGATACGCAGTATTTT; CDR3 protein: CASSEGLAGVTDTQYF
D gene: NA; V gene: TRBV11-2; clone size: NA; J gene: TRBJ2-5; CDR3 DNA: TGTGCCAGCAGCTCGCTATTGCGGGAGACCCAGTACTTC; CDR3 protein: CASSSLLRETQYF
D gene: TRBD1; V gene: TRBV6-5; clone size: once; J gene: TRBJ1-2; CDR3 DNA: TGTGCCAGCACATATAGGACAGGGCAAATCTATGGCTACACCTTC; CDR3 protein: CASTYRTGQIYGYTF
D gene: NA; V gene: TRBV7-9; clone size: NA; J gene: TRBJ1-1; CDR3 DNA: TGTGCCAGCAGCTTAGGAGGGAAATATACTGAAGCTTTCTTT; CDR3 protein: CASSLGGKYTEAFF
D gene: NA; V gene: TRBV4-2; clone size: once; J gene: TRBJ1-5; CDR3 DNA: TGTGCCAGCAGCGCCCGGGGAGGGGCCCAGCTAGATCAGCCCCAGCATTTT; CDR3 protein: CASSARGGAQLDQPQHF
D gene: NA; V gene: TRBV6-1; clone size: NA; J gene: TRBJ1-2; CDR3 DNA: TGTGCCAGCAGTGAGGGCAGCTACAGGGTCTATGGCTACACCTTC; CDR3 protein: CASSEGSYRVYGYTF
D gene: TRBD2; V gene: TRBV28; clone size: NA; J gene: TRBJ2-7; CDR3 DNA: TGTGCCAGCAGTTCGGGGGGGATAGCGGCTTCCTACGAGCAGTACTTC; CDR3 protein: CASSSGGIAASYEQYF
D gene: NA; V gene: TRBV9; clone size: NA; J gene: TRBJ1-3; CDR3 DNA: TGTGCCAGCAGCGCCCAACCTACAGGGACTGGAAACACCATATATTTT; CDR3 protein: CASSAQPTGTGNTIYF
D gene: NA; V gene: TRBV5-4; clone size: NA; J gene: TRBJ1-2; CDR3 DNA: TGTGCCAGCAGCTTGTTGGGGGCAATTGAATTGGATGGCTACACCTTC; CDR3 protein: CASSLLGAIELDGYTF
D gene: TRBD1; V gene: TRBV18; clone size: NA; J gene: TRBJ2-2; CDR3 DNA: TGTGCCAGCTCAAGTGCGACAGGGGAGACCGGGGAGCTGTTTTTT; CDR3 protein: CASSSATGETGELFF
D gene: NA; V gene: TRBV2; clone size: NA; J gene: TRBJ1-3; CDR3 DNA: TGTGCCAGCAGGAAACAGTCGTTGGATGGAAACACCATATATTTT; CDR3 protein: CASRKQSLDGNTIYF
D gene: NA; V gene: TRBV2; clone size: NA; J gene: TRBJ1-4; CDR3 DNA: TGTGCCAGCAGTGAGGAAAGGGCAGGGAACGAAAAACTGTTTTTT; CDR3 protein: CASSEERAGNEKLFF
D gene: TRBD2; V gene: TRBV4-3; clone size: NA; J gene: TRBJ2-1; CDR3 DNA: TGCGCCAGCAGCCAAGATCGGGGGCTAGCGGGGTACACATGGCAGTTCTTC; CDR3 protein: CASSQDRGLAGYTWQFF
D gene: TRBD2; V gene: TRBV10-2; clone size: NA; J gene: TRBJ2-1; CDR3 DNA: TGCGCCAGCACTAGCGGGGGGGCTTACAATGAGCAGTTCTTC; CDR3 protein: CASTSGGAYNEQFF
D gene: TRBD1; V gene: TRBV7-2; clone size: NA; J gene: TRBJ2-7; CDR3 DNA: TGTGCCAGCAGCTCGCTCCGGGACAGGGCCGGCTACGAGCAGTACTTC; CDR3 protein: CASSSLRDRAGYEQYF
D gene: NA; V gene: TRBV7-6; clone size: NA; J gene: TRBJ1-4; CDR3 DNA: TGTGCCAGCAGCCCTGAGCCTGCAACTAATGAAAAACTGTTTTTT; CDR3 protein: CASSPEPATNEKLFF
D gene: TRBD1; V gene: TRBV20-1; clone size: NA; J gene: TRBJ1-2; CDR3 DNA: TGCAGTGCGAGGACAGGGCAGGGCTACACCTTC; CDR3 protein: CSARTGQGYTF
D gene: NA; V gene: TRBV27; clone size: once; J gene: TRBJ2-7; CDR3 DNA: TGTGCCAGCAGAGACATAGGCTCCTACGAGCAGTACTTC; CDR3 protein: CASRDIGSYEQYF
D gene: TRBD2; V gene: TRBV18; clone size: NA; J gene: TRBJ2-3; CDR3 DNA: TGTGCCAGCTCACCACCGGGACTAGCGGGGCAAAGCACAGATACGCAGTATTTT; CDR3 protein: CASSPPGLAGQSTDTQYF
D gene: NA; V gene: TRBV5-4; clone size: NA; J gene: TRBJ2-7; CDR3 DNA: TGTGCCAGCAGCTTGGGGAGAAAAAGCTCCTACGAGCAGTACTTC; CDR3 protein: CASSLGRKSSYEQYF
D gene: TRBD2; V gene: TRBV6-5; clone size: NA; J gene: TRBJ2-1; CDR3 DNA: TGTGCCAGCAGTGGGCCTAGCGGGGGCTACAATGAGCAGTTCTTC; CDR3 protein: CASSGPSGGYNEQFF
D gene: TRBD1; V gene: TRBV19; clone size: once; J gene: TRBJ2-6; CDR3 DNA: TGTGCCAGTAGTATAGGTAGACAGGGAAGAGCCTCTGGGGCCAACGTCCTGACTTTC; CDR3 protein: CASSIGRQGRASGANVLTF
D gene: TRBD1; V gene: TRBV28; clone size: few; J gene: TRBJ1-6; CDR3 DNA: TGTGCCAGCAACGACAGGGTCCAATCACCCCTCCACTTT; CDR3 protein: CASNDRVQSPLHF
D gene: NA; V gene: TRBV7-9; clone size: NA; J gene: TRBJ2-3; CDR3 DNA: TGTGCCAGCAGCTTAGCCGGGGGCACAGATACGCAGTATTTT; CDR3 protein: CASSLAGGTDTQYF
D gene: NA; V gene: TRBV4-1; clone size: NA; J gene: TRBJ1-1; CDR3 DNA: TGCGCCAGCAGCCAAGAACTCTCTCTGGTCACTGAAGCTTTCTTT; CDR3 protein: CASSQELSLVTEAFF
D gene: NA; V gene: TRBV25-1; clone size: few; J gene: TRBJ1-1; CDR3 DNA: TGTGCCAGCAGCCCCCCCCGGGGGGTTTGGAACACTGAAGCTTTCTTT; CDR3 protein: CASSPPRGVWNTEAFF
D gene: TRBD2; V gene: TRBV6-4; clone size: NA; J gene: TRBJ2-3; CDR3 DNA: TGTGCCAGCAGTGGGACTAGCGAAAGCACAGATACGCAGTATTTT; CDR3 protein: CASSGTSESTDTQYF
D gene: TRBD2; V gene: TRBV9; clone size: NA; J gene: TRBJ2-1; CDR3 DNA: TGTGCCAGCAGTCCCAGGACTAGCGGTCACAATGAGCAGTTCTTC; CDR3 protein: CASSPRTSGHNEQFF
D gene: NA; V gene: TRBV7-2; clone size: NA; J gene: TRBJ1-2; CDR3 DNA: TGTGCCAGCAGCTTACCGGGACAAAACTATGGCTACACCTTC; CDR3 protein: CASSLPGQNYGYTF
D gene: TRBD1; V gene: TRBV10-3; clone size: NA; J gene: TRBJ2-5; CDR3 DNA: TGTGCCATCAGTGAGGACAGGGGGGTTAAGACCCAGTACTTC; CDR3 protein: CAISEDRGVKTQYF
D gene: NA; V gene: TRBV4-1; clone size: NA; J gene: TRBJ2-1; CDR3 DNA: TGCGCCAGCAGCCAAGATGGGCTAGCCGGTTTTGAGCAGTTCTTC; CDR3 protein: CASSQDGLAGFEQFF
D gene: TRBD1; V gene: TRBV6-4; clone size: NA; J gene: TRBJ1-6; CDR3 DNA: TGTGCCAGCAGGGCCGGGACAGGGGGTTCACCCCTCCACTTT; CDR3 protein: CASRAGTGGSPLHF
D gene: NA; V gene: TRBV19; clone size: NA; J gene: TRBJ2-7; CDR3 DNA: TGTGCCAGTAGTATAACTGGTCGCGAGCAGTACTTC; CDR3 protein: CASSITGREQYF
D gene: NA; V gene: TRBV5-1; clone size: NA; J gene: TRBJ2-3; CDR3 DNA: TGCGCCAGCAGCTTGTCTCACAGTAGCACAGATACGCAGTATTTT; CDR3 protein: CASSLSHSSTDTQYF
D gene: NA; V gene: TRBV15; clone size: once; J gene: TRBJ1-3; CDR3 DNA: TGTGCCACCAGCGCCAGGGTGCGTGGAAACACCATATATTTT; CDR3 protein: CATSARVRGNTIYF
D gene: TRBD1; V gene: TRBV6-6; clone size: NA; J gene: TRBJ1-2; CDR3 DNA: TGTGCCAGCAGCGCTACAGGGGACTATGGCTACACCTTC; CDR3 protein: CASSATGDYGYTF
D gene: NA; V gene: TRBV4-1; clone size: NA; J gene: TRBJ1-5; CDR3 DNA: TGCGCCAGCAGCCAATATCCGAGTGATGGCAATCAGCCCCAGCATTTT; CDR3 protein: CASSQYPSDGNQPQHF
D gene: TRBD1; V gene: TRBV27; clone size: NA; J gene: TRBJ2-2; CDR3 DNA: TGTGCCAGCAGTTTAAGGACAGGGGGGAACACCGGGGAGCTGTTTTTT; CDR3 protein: CASSLRTGGNTGELFF
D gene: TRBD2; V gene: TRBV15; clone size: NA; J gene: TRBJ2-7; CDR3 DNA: TGTGCCACCAGCAGAGATCAGACTAGCGGGGGGGCCTACGAGCAGTACTTC; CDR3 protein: CATSRDQTSGGAYEQYF
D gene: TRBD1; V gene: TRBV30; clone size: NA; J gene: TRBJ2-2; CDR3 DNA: TGTGCCTGGAGGGGGACAGGGGGCTTGGCCGGGGAGCTGTTTTTT; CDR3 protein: CAWRGTGGLAGELFF
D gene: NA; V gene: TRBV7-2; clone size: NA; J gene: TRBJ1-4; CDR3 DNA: TGTGCCAGCAGCTTAGCCGGCAGGGGTAATGAAAAACTGTTTTTT; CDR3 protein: CASSLAGRGNEKLFF
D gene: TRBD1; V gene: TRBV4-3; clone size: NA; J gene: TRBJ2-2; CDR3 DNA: TGCGCCAGCAGCCAAGAAGCCGGACAGGCGAACACCGGGGAGCTGTTTTTT; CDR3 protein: CASSQEAGQANTGELFF
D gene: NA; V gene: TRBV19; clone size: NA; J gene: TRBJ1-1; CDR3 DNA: TGTGCCAGTAGTATTTTGGCAGGCTCCCAAGCTTTCTTT; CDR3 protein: CASSILAGSQAFF
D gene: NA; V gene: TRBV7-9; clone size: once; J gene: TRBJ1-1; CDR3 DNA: TGTGCCAGCAGCCTGACAGTGAACACTGAAGCTTTCTTT; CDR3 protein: CASSLTVNTEAFF